These T cell receptor beta chains were read from a single sample in a study of identical twins. In TCRdb, the 5' RACE reads were re-called with MiXCR into one record per CDR3 protein. The sample carries around 230,000 distinct CDR3 sequences, around 10% recorded once. The sample taken for sequencing was memory (CD45RO+) T cells sorted from blood. These receptors all come from a woman aged 18 to 35 in good health. Both conserved end residues are part of each CDR3. D genes are given only for firm matches. Clone size, where shown, is once, few, many, or a class for clones that have expanded.

>TRBJ2-7|few|NA|TRBV7-9|13
CASSPPGLDEQYF
TGTGCCAGCAGCCCCCCGGGTTTGGACGAGCAGTACTTC
>TRBJ2-7|few|TRBD1|TRBV6-1|19
CASRTYWDRENIGVYEQYF
TGTGCCAGCAGAACGTACTGGGACAGGGAGAATATAGGGGTCTACGAGCAGTACTTC
>TRBJ2-5|many|NA|TRBV5-1|15
CASSLSSWSQETQYF
TGCGCCAGCAGCTTAAGTTCCTGGAGTCAGGAGACCCAGTACTTC
>TRBJ2-3|NA|NA|TRBV11-2|16
CASSLDLAASTDTQYF
TGTGCCAGCAGCTTAGATTTAGCGGCTAGCACAGATACGCAGTATTTT
>TRBJ2-3|once|NA|TRBV4-3|15
CASSHGTSSTDTQYF
TGCGCCAGCAGCCACGGGACTTCTAGCACAGATACGCAGTATTTT
>TRBJ2-7|NA|NA|TRBV6-2/TRBV6-3|13
CASSYTENAEQYF
TGTGCCAGCAGTTACACGGAAAACGCCGAGCAGTACTTC
>TRBJ2-7|NA|NA|TRBV4-1|18
CASSLNPLRAGFYYEQYF
TGCGCCAGCAGCCTAAACCCCCTAAGGGCGGGATTCTACTACGAGCAGTACTTC
>TRBJ2-1|NA|NA|TRBV6-1|13
CASSLGPISEQFF
TGTGCCAGCAGCCTGGGCCCAATATCTGAGCAGTTCTTC
>TRBJ1-1|many|NA|TRBV12-3/TRBV12-4|11
CASSLGGEAFF
TGTGCCAGCAGTTTAGGGGGGGAGGCTTTCTTT
>TRBJ1-4|few|NA|TRBV21-1|13
CASSKDDGEKLFF
TGTGCCAGCAGCAAAGATGATGGTGAAAAACTGTTTTTT
>TRBJ1-5|few|NA|TRBV12-3/TRBV12-4|13
CASNAFENQPQHF
TGTGCCAGCAACGCGTTCGAAAATCAGCCCCAGCATTTT
>TRBJ1-4|NA|NA|TRBV14|14
CASSLGWAAEKLFF
TGTGCCAGCAGCCTAGGGTGGGCCGCCGAAAAACTGTTTTTT
>TRBJ2-7|few|NA|TRBV7-7|14
CASSLGLAGSEQYF
TGTGCCAGCAGCTTAGGGCTAGCAGGATCCGAGCAGTACTTC
>TRBJ1-2|many|NA|TRBV12-3/TRBV12-4|15
CASSTSQRRGYGYTF
TGTGCCAGCAGCACTTCCCAGAGGAGGGGCTATGGCTACACCTTC
>TRBJ1-6|few|NA|TRBV5-1|15
CASSFMTTGNSPLHF
TGCGCCAGCAGCTTCATGACAACCGGCAATTCACCCCTCCACTTT
>TRBJ2-3|few|TRBD2|TRBV30|13
CARMGAGLDTQYF
TGTGCCAGAATGGGAGCGGGACTAGATACGCAGTATTTT
>TRBJ1-2|NA|NA|TRBV24-1|12
CATSDSGYGYTF
TGTGCCACCAGTGATTCAGGGTATGGCTACACCTTC
>TRBJ2-1|few|NA|TRBV7-2|13
CASSFWSSNEQFF
TGTGCCAGCAGCTTTTGGTCCTCCAATGAGCAGTTCTTC
>TRBJ2-2|NA|TRBD2|TRBV11-3|15
CASSSGGPNTGELFF
TGTGCCAGCAGCTCGGGGGGGCCCAACACCGGGGAGCTGTTTTTT
>TRBJ2-6|many|NA|TRBV6-5|15
CASSYVFSGANVLTF
TGTGCCAGCAGTTACGTCTTCTCTGGGGCCAACGTCCTGACTTTC